The 32 T cell receptor beta chains below were found in one sample sequenced in a study of blood T cells in healthy people across ages. Sample-barcoded 5' priming and a J-beta primer mix drove a second PCR of roughly 6 to 12 cycles. In TCRdb, the 5' RACE reads were re-called with MiXCR into one record per CDR3 protein. The sample holds more than 600,000 distinct CDR3 sequences, approximately 25% seen once. This same sample was also part of a study on T cells of mothers and their children.

Sequencing used blood. Receptor source: a boy aged 5 to 17 in good health.

V gene TRBV6-1 combines with J gene TRBJ2-1; 9 nucleotides match TRBD2. Near its end, the DNA agrees better with TRBJ2-5, so the J call may be wrong. Germline lookup yields CDR1 MNHNS and CDR2 SASEGT. CDR3 length: 15 amino acids. The DNA for the CDR3 is TGTGCCAGCATTCTGACTAGCGGAGGGTGGGAGACCCAGTACTTC. This encodes CASILTSGGWETQYF.

The chain links TRBV7-2 to TRBJ1-2; 8 nucleotides line up with TRBD1. Germline-derived CDR1 and CDR2 are SGHTA and FQGNSA. The V segment lost 3 bases and the J segment 5 bases; nucleotides outside the gene matches: 14. There are 17 residues in the CDR3. CDR3 sequence: CASSFGPTGDRLYGYTF. CDR3 nucleotides: TGTGCCAGCAGCTTTGGACCGACAGGGGATCGATTGTATGGCTACACCTTC.

The chain recombines TRBV9 with TRBJ2-5, with D perhaps TRBD1 or TRBD2 (6 bases each). V dropped 0 bases and J dropped 4 bases, with 13 bases sitting between them. Germline V lookup: CDR1 SGDLS, CDR2 YYNGEE. The CDR3 has 15 amino acids. CDR3 residues: CASSVGGATRETQYF. The CDR3 DNA follows: TGTGCCAGCAGCGTAGGGGGGGCCACGCGAGAGACCCAGTACTTC.

This chain joins TRBV6-1 and TRBJ2-7, with D perhaps matching TRBD2 (5 bases). This CDR3 is 11 amino acids long. V lost 6 bases, J lost 9 bases, and 12 bases lay in between. Germline loops: CDR1 MNHNS, CDR2 SASEGT. This CDR3 reads CASSSLGVQYF. The DNA for the CDR3 is TGTGCCAGCAGCTCTTTGGGAGTGCAGTACTTC.

The V and J genes are TRBV12-3 or TRBV12-4 and TRBJ1-5; TRBD1 aligns across 11 bases. The V and J ends lost 6 bases and 5 bases, in that order; junction bases with no gene match: 6. The CDR3 totals 15 residues. The CDR3 nucleotides are TGTGCCAGCAGCCTGGACAGGGGGCCCTATCAGCCCCAGCATTTT. Protein product: CASSLDRGPYQPQHF.

This clonotype was found many times. The V call is TRBV6-6, the J call TRBJ2-5, with 8 bases matching TRBD2. Germline CDR1 is MNHNY and CDR2 is SVGAGI (reference sequence). The junction had 0 bases not matched to a gene; V was cut back by 2 bases and J by 4 bases. The CDR3 covers 13 residues. The CDR3 DNA reads TGTGCCAGCAGTTACGCGGGGGGAGAGACCCAGTACTTC. Its translation: CASSYAGGETQYF.

The genes are TRBV7-2 and TRBJ1-2, with TRBD1 identical over 7 bases. Germline lookup yields CDR1 SGHTA and CDR2 FQGNSA. Trimming cost V 2 bases and J 8 bases; bases outside gene matches: 5. The CDR3 extends over 13 amino acids. CDR3 residues: CASSLRGRAGYTF. The DNA for the CDR3 is TGTGCCAGCAGCTTAAGGGGGCGCGCCGGCTACACCTTC.

This clonotype was counted between two and nine times. At one boundary the junction diverges from the germline segment, which might be a read error. V usage is TRBV7-2 and J usage is TRBJ2-5; D is uncertain. The length of the CDR3 is 14 residues. Germline-derived CDR1 and CDR2 are SGHTA and FQGNSA. CDR3 DNA sequence: TGTGCCAGCAGCGCATACTCGGTATCAGAGACCCAGCACTTC. It codes for CASSAYSVSETQHF. The whole variable domain, remainder taken from reference TRBV7-2 and TRBJ2-5, is GAGVSQSPSNKVTEKGKDVELRCDPISGHTALYWYRQSLGQGLEFLIYFQGNSAPDKSGLPSDRFSAERTGGSVSTLTIQRTQQEDSAVYLCASSAYSVSETQHFGPGTRLLVL.

The gene calls are TRBV12-3 or TRBV12-4 and TRBJ2-1; D is uncertain. The J call may be incorrect, as the DNA end agrees better with TRBJ2-7. The CDR3 loop spans 15 amino acids. As DNA, the CDR3 is TGTGCCAGCAGTCCGCCGGCGGCTATAAGCTACGAGCAGTACTTC. It translates to CASSPPAAISYEQYF.

This clonotype was seen more than once but under ten times. The J gene is TRBJ2-1, the V gene TRBV12-3 or TRBV12-4; D could derive from TRBD1 or TRBD2 (7 bases each). CDR3 length equals 15 residues. V lost 10 bases and J 2 bases, leaving 18 bases between the germline ends. The CDR3 here is CATEGQRDAYNEQFF. CDR3 in DNA: TGTGCCACCGAGGGACAGCGGGACGCCTACAATGAGCAGTTCTTC.

The chain links TRBV6-5 to TRBJ1-2; no firm D call. CDR1 is MNHEY, CDR2 SVGAGI, per germline. V was pared by 6 bases and J by 4 bases, with 12 bases between. The CDR3 is 13 residues long. The CDR3 coding sequence is TGTGCCAGCAGCTCGACTATCAGCTATGGCTACACCTTC. Protein sequence: CASSSTISYGYTF.

The rearrangement links TRBV28 to TRBJ1-6; TRBD1 matches 7 bases. J was trimmed by 7 bases and V by 6 bases; bases with no gene match: 6. The germline gives CDR1 MDHEN, CDR2 SYDVKM. The CDR3 totals 14 residues. CDR3 DNA sequence: TGTGCCAGCAGATCCGGGACAGCGAATTCACCCCTCCACTTT. It encodes CASRSGTANSPLHF.

The chain joins TRBV20-1 to TRBJ2-2; 9 bases align to TRBD1. There are 16 residues in the CDR3. Germline CDR1 is DFQATT and CDR2 is SNEGSKA (reference sequence). Unmatched junction bases numbered 8, after V lost 6 bases and J lost 0 bases. Here the CDR3 DNA reads TGCAGTGCCCCGCCCGGACAGGGGCCGAACACCGGGGAGCTGTTTTTT. Translated, it gives CSAPPGQGPNTGELFF.

The gene calls are TRBV29-1 and TRBJ2-5; the D gene is possibly TRBD1 (7 bases). The J call is uncertain, as TRBJ2-1 better fits the DNA end. Germline lookup yields CDR1 SQVTM and CDR2 ANQGSEA. This CDR3 has 14 amino acids. The CDR3 loop is CSVDPGGGYNEQFF. In DNA, the CDR3 is TGCAGCGTTGACCCAGGGGGAGGTTACAATGAGCAGTTCTTC.

This sequence joins TRBV12-5 and TRBJ1-5; the D is unclear. Trimming took off 2 bases at V and 1 base at J, with 6 bases between the two ends. Germline V gene lookup returns CDR1 LGHNT and CDR2 FRNRAP. The CDR3 runs to 14 residues. CDR3: CASGLFPSNQPQHF. CDR3 in DNA: TGTGCTAGTGGTTTGTTTCCCAGCAATCAGCCCCAGCATTTT. The whole variable domain, filled in from reference TRBV12-5 and TRBJ1-5, reads DARVTQTPRHKVTEMGQEVTMRCQPILGHNTVFWYRQTMMQGLELLAYFRNRAPLDDSGMPKDRFSAEMPDATLATLKIQPSEPRDSAVYFCASGLFPSNQPQHFGDGTRLSIL.

The chain combines TRBV28 with TRBJ2-2; D is uncertain. Between the trimmed V and J ends, which lost 2 bases and 0 bases, there was a span of 10 bases. The germline V gene encodes CDR1 MDHEN and CDR2 SYDVKM. The CDR3 totals 16 residues. This CDR3 reads CASSLIGESNTGELFF. The CDR3 DNA reads as TGTGCCAGCAGTTTAATTGGCGAATCGAACACCGGGGAGCTGTTTTTT.

This clonotype has more than one count but fewer than ten. The V and J genes are TRBV29-1 and TRBJ2-1; possibly TRBD1 for D (8 bases). The CDR3 extends over 13 amino acids. Germline V gene sequence: CDR1 SQVTM, CDR2 ANQGSEA. V was clipped by 4 bases and J by 7 bases, with 14 bases between them. CDR3 amino acids: CSVANRGGNEQFF. In DNA, the CDR3 is TGCAGCGTTGCGAACAGGGGGGGAAATGAGCAGTTCTTC.

Turning to this clonotype: One end of the junction is discordant with germline, which a read error may explain. The chain recombines TRBV7-9 with TRBJ2-5; D is possibly TRBD2 (5 bases). This CDR3 is 15 amino acids long. Germline CDR1 SEHNR, CDR2 FQNEAQ (reference sequence). CDR3 residues: CTSSPNSAGPEAQYF. The CDR3 region has the DNA TGTACCAGCAGCCCAAACAGTGCGGGCCCTGAAGCCCAGTACTTC.

The chain employs TRBV7-9 and TRBJ1-1; D unclear. CDR1 is SEHNR, CDR2 FQNEAQ, per germline (reference sequence). Trimming cost V 5 bases and J 6 bases, with 16 bases left between them. CDR3 length: 14 residues. CDR3 DNA sequence: TGTGCCAGCAGCGCCGACACAGTCCGCGCTGAAGCTTTCTTT. It is translated as CASSADTVRAEAFF.

J is TRBJ2-2 and V is TRBV12-3 or TRBV12-4; D is unclear. The CDR3 length is 15 residues. Trimming pared 6 bases from V and 7 bases from J, leaving 18 bases between. CDR3 in amino acids: CASSPSPRQFGELFF. The CDR3 DNA sequence: TGTGCCAGCAGCCCAAGCCCTCGTCAATTCGGGGAGCTGTTTTTT.

This clonotype occurred a few times. The rearrangement uses TRBV4-2 and TRBJ2-5, with D possibly TRBD2 on 7 matching bases. TRBJ2-7 explains the end of the DNA better; the J call may be wrong. The CDR3 consists of 14 residues. Germline V gene lookup returns CDR1 LGHNA and CDR2 YNFKEQ. CDR3 amino acids: CASSQEGGGDEQYF. The CDR3 bases are TGTGCCAGCAGCCAAGAAGGGGGGGGCGACGAGCAGTACTTC.

This clonotype has more than one count but fewer than ten. The CDR3 bases are TGTGCCAGCGCCGCCCCAGGGGGCTCGTATGGCTACACCTTC. Protein: CASAAPGGSYGYTF. V usage is TRBV6-6 and J usage is TRBJ1-2; the match to TRBD1 covers 8 bases. Germline CDR1 MNHNY, CDR2 SVGAGI (reference sequence). The V and J ends lost 8 bases and 5 bases, in that order; junction bases with no gene match: 10. CDR3 length: 14 amino acids.

Worth noting for this clonotype: Germline is not matched at one junction end, which may reflect a read error. The CDR3 bases are TGTGCCAGCCGTTGGGGTAGCGGGGGAGCCGCCCTCCAAGAGACTCAGTACTTC. The encoded protein is CASRWGSGGAALQETQYF. The V call is TRBV6-5, the J call TRBJ2-5; 9 positions match TRBD2. CDR3 length: 18 residues. Germline V CDR1 and CDR2: MNHEY, SVGAGI.

The sample holds a few counts of this clonotype. V usage is TRBV27 and J usage is TRBJ1-1; D remains ambiguous. The germline V and J ends were trimmed by 4 bases and 1 base, with 10 bases remaining between them. Germline CDR1 MNHEY, CDR2 SMNVEV (reference sequence). There are 14 residues in the CDR3. CDR3 in DNA: TGTGCCAGCAGTTCGTTCGGGTGGAACACTGAAGCTTTCTTT. Translated: CASSSFGWNTEAFF.

The chain couples TRBV5-6 to TRBJ2-7; no clear D. The CDR3 spans 14 residues. Germline-derived CDR1 and CDR2 are SGHDT and YYEEEE. The V end lost 0 bases, the J end lost 2 bases, and 9 bases lay between the germline ends. As DNA, the CDR3 is TGTGCCAGCAGCTTGGTGGGATCGCCCTACGAGCAGTACTTC. Translation gives CASSLVGSPYEQYF.

J is TRBJ2-5 and V is TRBV7-2; D gene unclear. The DNA end favors TRBJ2-7, so the J call may be wrong. This CDR3 spans 14 amino acids. Germline CDR1 and CDR2: SGHTA and FQGNSA. CDR3 sequence: CASSLGFSTYEQYF. DNA of the CDR3: TGTGCCAGCAGCTTAGGGTTCTCGACCTACGAGCAGTACTTC.

This clonotype showed up just a few times. The junction departs from the called germline gene at one end, perhaps through a read error. The chain employs TRBV20-1 and TRBJ2-1, with D perhaps being TRBD1 or TRBD2 (6 bases each). CDR3 length equals 12 residues. Germline CDR1 is DFQATT and CDR2 is SNEGSKA (reference sequence). The CDR3 sequence: CSAIQGGDEQLF. The CDR3 nucleotides read TGCAGTGCTATACAGGGAGGCGATGAGCAGCTCTTC.

The chain joins TRBV4-2 to TRBJ2-2, with TRBD2 identical over 10 bases. The CDR3 is 17 amino acids. With 6 bases clipped from V and 2 bases from J, the junction kept 9 bases outside the gene matches. Germline-derived CDR1 and CDR2 are LGHNA and YNFKEQ. CDR3 protein: CASRVRGTSENTGELFF. CDR3 nucleotides: TGTGCCAGCAGAGTTCGGGGGACTAGCGAAAACACCGGGGAGCTGTTTTTT.

This clonotype was seen a few times. The chain is built from TRBV7-9 and TRBJ2-7; D not resolved. This CDR3 region has 13 residues. V lost 5 bases to trimming and J lost 3 bases, with 11 bases between them. Germline CDR1 is SEHNR and CDR2 is FQNEAQ (reference sequence). The chain's CDR3 is CASSKGDLYEQYF. The CDR3 nucleotides are TGTGCCAGCAGCAAGGGTGACCTCTACGAGCAGTACTTC.

The chain uses TRBV6-2 or TRBV6-3 and TRBJ2-1; D might be TRBD2 (6 bases). V was trimmed by 2 bases and J by 4 bases, leaving 15 bases between them. Germline assignment: CDR1 MNHEY and CDR2 SVGEGT. There are 16 residues in the CDR3. The CDR3 loop is CASSYLRDSPYNEQFF. The CDR3 DNA follows: TGTGCCAGCAGTTACCTCCGGGACTCGCCATACAATGAGCAGTTCTTC.

V gene TRBV7-9 combines with J gene TRBJ1-2, with D tentatively TRBD1 (5 bases). Germline CDR1 SEHNR, CDR2 FQNEAQ (reference sequence). Trimming left V 5 bases short and J 0 bases short, with 13 bases between. The CDR3 runs to 15 residues. CDR3 loop: CASSLGTVPNYGYTF. The CDR3 DNA is TGTGCCAGCAGCCTCGGGACCGTACCTAACTATGGCTACACCTTC.

The chain is built from TRBV28 and TRBJ2-5, with unresolved D. The CDR3 has 14 residues. Trimming stripped 3 bases from V and 2 bases from J, with 10 bases between. CDR1 and CDR2 (germline): MDHEN, SYDVKM. The CDR3 loop reads CASSFSRRQETQYF. The DNA for the CDR3 is TGTGCCAGCAGTTTTTCTCGGAGACAAGAGACCCAGTACTTC.